Listed here are 25 T cell receptor beta chains from one sample, sequenced in a study of blood T cell repertoires in COVID-19. TCRdb's copy holds only in-frame clones and misses some; the assay was immunoSEQ multiplex PCR. The sample lists roughly 140,000 clones, 75% to 90% seen once, with about 4.2% in the top ten. The source material was peripheral blood. These receptors came from a woman in her sixties with active or convalescent COVID-19.

This chain joins TRBV9 and TRBJ2-7; D perhaps matches TRBD1 (5 bases). V lost 0 bases and J 0 bases, leaving 10 bases between the germline ends. The germline V gene has CDR1 SGDLS and CDR2 YYNGEE. This CDR3 has 15 residues. This CDR3 is CASSVGGTSSYEQYF. The CDR3 bases are TGTGCCAGCAGCGTAGGGGGCACGAGCTCCTACGAGCAGTACTTC. The variable domain in full, completed from reference TRBV9 and TRBJ2-7, reads DSGVTQTPKHLITATGQRVTLRCSPRSGDLSVYWYQQSLDQGLQFLIQYYNGEERAKGNILERFSAQQFPDLHSELNLSSLELGDSALYFCASSVGGTSSYEQYFGPGTRLTVT.

The rearrangement joins TRBV18 to TRBJ2-1; a weak D match, TRBD2 (6 bases). Deletions cut 3 bases from V and 7 bases from J, with 16 bases between. Germline assignment: CDR1 KGHSH and CDR2 LQKENI. The CDR3 spans 15 residues. CDR3 sequence (DNA): TGTGCCAGCTCACCTGGGGCTAGCGCGCGGAATGAGCAGTTCTTC. Protein sequence: CASSPGASARNEQFF.

This clone came up once. The V and J genes are TRBV19 and TRBJ1-5, with TRBD1 matching over 8 bases. The germline gives CDR1 LNHDA, CDR2 SQIVND (reference sequence). V lost 5 bases and J lost 5; bases outside the gene matches: 11. The CDR3 is made up of 16 amino acids. CDR3 sequence: CASSARQGIWDQPQHF. For the CDR3, the DNA is TGTGCCAGTAGTGCCCGACAGGGGATTTGGGATCAGCCCCAGCATTTT.

The V and J genes are TRBV29-1 and TRBJ2-5, with 8 nucleotides matching TRBD2. CDR3 length: 13 residues. CDR1 is SQVTM, CDR2 ANQGSEA, per germline. With 6 bases clipped from V and 5 bases from J, the junction kept 8 bases outside the gene matches. The CDR3 loop reads CSVPGGEGETQYF. For the CDR3, the DNA is TGCAGCGTCCCCGGGGGGGAGGGCGAGACCCAGTACTTC.

The chain has TRBV18 and TRBJ2-7; 7 bases map to TRBD1. The CDR3 totals 16 residues. Trimming cost V 3 bases and J 5 bases; bases outside gene matches: 13. Germline CDR1 KGHSH, CDR2 LQKENI. The CDR3 region has the DNA TGTGCCAGCTCACCGAACGACAGGGCAAGTAGGGACGAGCAGTACTTC. Its translation is CASSPNDRASRDEQYF. Full variable domain (remainder filled in from reference TRBV18 and TRBJ2-7): NAGVMQNPRHLVRRRGQEARLRCSPMKGHSHVYWYRQLPEEGLKFMVYLQKENIIDESGMPKERFSAEFPKEGPSILRIQQVVRGDSAAYFCASSPNDRASRDEQYFGPGTRLTVT.

This clone was observed once. The gene calls are TRBV7-5 and TRBJ1-1. TRBV7-5 constitutes a pseudogene. The CDR3 consists of 16 residues. The CDR3 is CARSLLTTRRGTEAFF. The CDR3 coding sequence is TGTGCCAGAAGCCTCCTAACGACCCGCCGGGGCACTGAAGCTTTCTTT.

J is TRBJ2-7 and V is TRBV6-5; a possible D gene is TRBD2 (6 bases). Germline V lookup: CDR1 MNHEY, CDR2 SVGAGI. V lost 8 bases and J lost 3, with 20 bases in between. The CDR3 has 15 amino acids. In nucleotides, the CDR3 is TGTGCCAGCGGGGCTGGGGGGACTTCCAGCTACGAGCAGTACTTC. Protein sequence: CASGAGGTSSYEQYF.

The gene calls are TRBV19 and TRBJ1-3; D perhaps matches TRBD1 (5 bases). The CDR3 covers 14 residues. With 5 bases removed from V and 0 bases from J, the gap between germline ends came to 8 bases. CDR1 and CDR2 from the germline V gene are LNHDA and SQIVND (reference sequence). CDR3 amino acids: CASSPDSSGNTIYF. The DNA for the CDR3 is TGTGCCAGTAGTCCTGACAGCTCTGGAAACACCATATATTTT.

The chain has TRBV5-4 and TRBJ1-4, with D possibly being TRBD1 (5 bases). The CDR3 extends over 15 amino acids. Trimming cost V 3 bases and J 7 bases, with 16 bases left between them. Germline lookup yields CDR1 SGHNT and CDR2 YYREEE (reference sequence). The CDR3 nucleotides read TGTGCCAGCAGCTCTACTGCGCAGGGAAGTGAAAAACTGTTTTTT. Encoded protein: CASSSTAQGSEKLFF.

V gene TRBV29-1 combines with J gene TRBJ1-1; D call uncertain. V was cut by 5 bases and J by 3 bases, with 19 bases left in between. Germline CDR1 SQVTM, CDR2 ANQGSEA. The CDR3 runs to 15 residues. CDR3 residues: CSVQSEPALDTEAFF. As DNA, the CDR3 is TGCAGCGTTCAGAGCGAGCCCGCTTTGGACACTGAAGCTTTCTTT.

With respect to this clone: The same CDR3 is also encoded by other DNA sequences in this sample. This rearrangement joins TRBV20-1 to TRBJ1-4; no definite D call. V was cut by 2 bases and J by 5 bases, with 3 bases left in between. The CDR3 loop spans 11 amino acids. In germline, CDR1 is DFQATT, CDR2 SNEGSKA (reference sequence). This chain's CDR3 is CSARQNEKLFF. For the CDR3, the DNA is TGCAGTGCTAGACAGAATGAAAAACTGTTTTTT.

The chain employs TRBV5-4 and TRBJ2-3, with 10 bases lining up with TRBD2. The germline gives CDR1 SGHNT, CDR2 YYREEE (reference sequence). Unmatched junction bases numbered 7, after V lost 2 bases and J lost 1 base. The length of the CDR3 is 17 residues. The CDR3 nucleotides are TGTGCCAGCAGCTTTTACAGCGGGGGGGTGGGCACAGATACGCAGTATTTT. Translation gives CASSFYSGGVGTDTQYF.

In its sample, this clone was seen once. The chain uses TRBV7-9 and TRBJ1-5, with D tentatively TRBD1 (5 bases). V was clipped by 3 bases and J by 5 bases, with 11 bases between them. The CDR3 runs 14 residues. Germline V gene lookup returns CDR1 SEHNR and CDR2 FQNEAQ (reference sequence). The DNA for the CDR3 is TGTGCCAGCAGCTTGGGACTACACGATCAGCCCCAGCATTTT. Translating gives CASSLGLHDQPQHF.

J is TRBJ2-5 and V is TRBV6-2 or TRBV6-3, with 12 nucleotides matching TRBD2. Germline V lookup: CDR1 MNHEY, CDR2 SVGEGT. This CDR3 is 16 amino acids long. Trimming removed 0 bases from V and 3 bases from J; junction bases left unmatched: 2. The CDR3 loop reads CASSYSRLAGEETQYF. The CDR3 nucleotides read TGTGCCAGCAGTTACTCCCGACTAGCGGGGGAAGAGACCCAGTACTTC.

This sequence joins TRBV18 and TRBJ1-1; D call uncertain. V lost 9 bases and J 5 bases, leaving 16 bases between the germline ends. The CDR3 runs 13 residues. Germline lookup yields CDR1 KGHSH and CDR2 LQKENI. The DNA for the CDR3 is TGTGCCAGTCGCCAAGATGAGGGAACTGAAGCTTTCTTT. This encodes CASRQDEGTEAFF.

The table lists this clone with a count of one. The chain is built from TRBV2 and TRBJ2-3; weak D call: TRBD2 (5 bases). This CDR3 has 12 amino acids. Germline-derived CDR1 and CDR2 are SNHLY and FYNNEI. V gave up 6 bases and J gave up 2 bases, with 6 bases separating them. Here the CDR3 DNA reads TGTGCCAGCAGAGACTACACAGATACGCAGTATTTT. The encoded protein is CASRDYTDTQYF.

The rearrangement joins TRBV30 to TRBJ2-5; 8 bases fit TRBD1. The germline V gene encodes CDR1 GTSNPN and CDR2 SVGIG (reference sequence). This CDR3 comprises 16 residues. V trimming: 2 bases; J trimming: 3 bases; junction bases outside the gene matches: 11. The CDR3 DNA sequence: TGTGCCTGGAGTAAGCACCCCCAGGGGGCTGAAGAGACCCAGTACTTC. Its protein product is CAWSKHPQGAEETQYF. Combining the CDR3 with reference TRBV30 and TRBJ2-5 gives the whole variable domain SQTIHQWPATLVQPVGSPLSLECTVEGTSNPNLYWYRQAAGRGLQLLFYSVGIGQISSEVPQNLSASRPQDRQFILSSKKLLLSDSGFYLCAWSKHPQGAEETQYFGPGTRLLVL.

V and J are TRBV12-3 or TRBV12-4 and TRBJ1-3; 8 nucleotides match TRBD1. The CDR3 covers 13 residues. CDR3 sequence: CASDRVVGNTIYF. DNA for the CDR3: TGTGCGTCGGACAGGGTGGTTGGAAACACCATATATTTT.

This chain links TRBV9 with TRBJ2-2; no reliable D call. The CDR3 is 11 residues long. V shed 6 bases and J shed 5 bases, with 5 bases lying between them. Per the germline V gene, CDR1 is SGDLS and CDR2 is YYNGEE. The CDR3 spells CASTMTGELFF. The CDR3 coding sequence is TGTGCCAGCACCATGACCGGGGAGCTGTTTTTT.

The chain has TRBV2 and TRBJ2-7, with 7 bases aligning to TRBD2. With V trimmed by 6 bases and J by 4 bases, 12 bases remained unmatched. Germline V CDR1 and CDR2: SNHLY, FYNNEI. This CDR3 contains 15 residues. The CDR3 DNA reads TGTGCCAGCAGGGGACGGAGCGGGGAATTATACGAGCAGTACTTC. Protein product: CASRGRSGELYEQYF.

V usage is TRBV5-4 and J usage is TRBJ2-7; D call uncertain. V was trimmed by 0 bases and J by 2 bases, leaving 15 bases between them. The germline gives CDR1 SGHNT, CDR2 YYREEE (reference sequence). The CDR3 consists of 16 residues. The CDR3 is CASSLAIGSATYEQYF. The CDR3 nucleotides read TGTGCCAGCAGCTTGGCGATTGGCAGCGCTACCTACGAGCAGTACTTC.

This rearrangement joins TRBV18 to TRBJ2-3, with D unresolved. The germline V gene has CDR1 KGHSH and CDR2 LQKENI. The CDR3 is 14 amino acids. Trimming cost V 8 bases and J 2 bases, with 14 bases left between them. The CDR3 region is CASRGSPATDTQYF. CDR3 in DNA: TGTGCCAGCCGAGGCAGCCCGGCCACAGATACGCAGTATTTT.

This sequence joins TRBV7-9 and TRBJ1-2; possibly TRBD1 for D (6 bases). This CDR3 has 15 residues. From germline, CDR1 is SEHNR and CDR2 FQNEAQ (reference sequence). Trimming took 2 bases from V and 2 from J, leaving 12 bases between them. The CDR3 sequence is CASSLRGHINYGYTF. CDR3 sequence (DNA): TGTGCCAGCAGCTTAAGGGGACACATCAACTATGGCTACACCTTC.

The gene calls are TRBV19 and TRBJ1-5; 7 bases match TRBD1. V lost 11 bases and J lost 2; bases outside the gene matches: 15. There are 16 residues in the CDR3. Germline lookup yields CDR1 LNHDA and CDR2 SQIVND (reference sequence). The DNA of the CDR3 is TGTGCCGGCCAAACCACAGGGGCTGGGGGCAATCAGCCCCAGCATTTT. This gives the protein CAGQTTGAGGNQPQHF.

The chain recombines TRBV20-1 with TRBJ1-5; D ambiguous. Germline V lookup: CDR1 DFQATT, CDR2 SNEGSKA (reference sequence). V lost 3 bases and J lost 9, with 15 bases in between. The CDR3 is 13 residues long. The CDR3 loop is CSASPTVHGPQHF. In DNA form, the CDR3 reads TGCAGTGCTAGTCCGACTGTCCATGGGCCCCAGCATTTT.